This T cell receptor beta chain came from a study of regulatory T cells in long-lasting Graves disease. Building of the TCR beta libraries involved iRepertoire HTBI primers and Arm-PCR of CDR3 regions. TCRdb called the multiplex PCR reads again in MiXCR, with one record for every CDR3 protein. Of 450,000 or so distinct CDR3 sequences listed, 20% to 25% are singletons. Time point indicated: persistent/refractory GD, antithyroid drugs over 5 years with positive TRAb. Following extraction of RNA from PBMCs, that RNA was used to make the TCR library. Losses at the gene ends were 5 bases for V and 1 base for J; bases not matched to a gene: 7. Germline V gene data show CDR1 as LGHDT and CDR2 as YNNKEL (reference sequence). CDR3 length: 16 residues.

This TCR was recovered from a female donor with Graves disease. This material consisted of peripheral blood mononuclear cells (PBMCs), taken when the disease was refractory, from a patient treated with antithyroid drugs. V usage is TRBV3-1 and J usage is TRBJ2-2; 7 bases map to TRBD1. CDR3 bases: TGTGCCAGCAGCGGAATCCGGGACAGGAACACCGGGGAGCTGTTTTTT. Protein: CASSGIRDRNTGELFF.